A selection of T cell receptor beta chains follows, all from one sample in a study of human T cells and chemical hapten exposure. TCRdb processed the RACE reads anew with MiXCR; each CDR3 protein has one entry. Among roughly 88,000 distinct CDR3 sequences, around 9.5% were seen once, and the ten largest hold less than 4.5%. This specimen consisted of whole blood, obtained in connection with sensitization to the hapten diphenylcyclopropenone (DPC). Receptor source: a woman between 40 and 55 years old with alopecia areata. Some clones in this sample may be carry-over from other donors' samples. CDR3s include the opening cysteine and the closing phenylalanine or tryptophan. The order of the fields is V gene, clone size, J gene, D gene, CDR3 DNA, CDR3 protein. A D gene is named only where the DNA matches it firmly. Size is omitted from some rows. Given values are once, few, many or a class for expanded clones.

>TRBV5-5|many|TRBJ1-1|.
TGTGCCAGCATCCGTGGGAACACTGAAGCTTTCTTT
CASIRGNTEAFF
>TRBV7-9|few|TRBJ1-2|.
TGTGCCAGCAGCTCTTCCGGGACCATCTATGGCTACACCTTC
CASSSSGTIYGYTF
>TRBV7-9|many|TRBJ2-7|.
TGTGCCAGCAGCTACCTGGTGAACTCCTACGAGCAGTACTTC
CASSYLVNSYEQYF
>TRBV29-1|.|TRBJ1-5|.
TGCAGCGTTGCCGAACAGAGTAGCAATCAGCCCCAGCATTTT
CSVAEQSSNQPQHF
>TRBV2|.|TRBJ1-3|.
TGTGCCGGGACAATTGTCACTGGAAACACCATATATTTT
CAGTIVTGNTIYF
>TRBV7-9|few|TRBJ2-7|.
TGTGCCAGCAGCTTAGAAGTCGGAGCCGACTACGAGCAGTACTTC
CASSLEVGADYEQYF
>TRBV18|many|TRBJ2-7|.
TGTGCCAGCTCACCAACGCAGGCGTGGGAGCAGTACTTC
CASSPTQAWEQYF
>TRBV28|many|TRBJ2-4|TRBD2
TGTGCCAGCAGCAGCGGGGACGGAAACATTCAGTACTTC
CASSSGDGNIQYF
>TRBV11-2|many|TRBJ2-7|.
TGTGCCAGCAGCTTAGAGGGGACACGGCGCGAGCAGTACTTC
CASSLEGTRREQYF
>TRBV28|many|TRBJ1-6|.
TGTGCCAGCAGTTTGGCAGGGACGGATTCACCCCTCCACTTT
CASSLAGTDSPLHF
>TRBV19|few|TRBJ2-2|.
TGTGCCAGTAGTATAGAGGGGCCCAGGTACACGGGGAGATACACCGGGGAGCTGTTTTTT
CASSIEGPRYTGRYTGELFF
>TRBV28|many|TRBJ2-7|TRBD2
TGTGCCAGCAGTTTAGCGGGGGGCCTATCCTACGAGCAGTACTTC
CASSLAGGLSYEQYF
>TRBV28|many|TRBJ2-4|.
TGTGCCAGCAGTTTGCCCCCCGGGACACCCTCAGCCAAAAACATTCAGTACTTC
CASSLPPGTPSAKNIQYF
>TRBV4-2|many|TRBJ1-2|.
TGTGCCAGCAGCCAAGAGCTCGCAGGGAACTATGGCTACACCTTC
CASSQELAGNYGYTF
>TRBV29-1|.|TRBJ2-5|TRBD2
TGCAGCGTTGCGGCTAGCGGGAAAGAGACCCAGTACTTC
CSVAASGKETQYF
>TRBV5-5|.|TRBJ1-2|TRBD1
TGTGCCAGCACCCCTGAGGAAAGGGGGCCCCCCTATGGCTACACCTTC
CASTPEERGPPYGYTF
>TRBV12-3/TRBV12-4|many|TRBJ1-3|.
TGTGCCAGCAGCCCGGCTGGAAACACCATATATTTT
CASSPAGNTIYF
>TRBV20-1|few|TRBJ2-7|.
TGCAGTGCTATCCGGGGATACGAGCAGTACTTC
CSAIRGYEQYF
>TRBV11-2|many|TRBJ2-3|TRBD2
TGTGCCAGCAGCCAGTCGGGGGGGGGCCCCGATACGCAGTATTTT
CASSQSGGGPDTQYF
>TRBV18|.|TRBJ1-4|TRBD1
TGTGCCAGCTCACCTTCGCGACAGGGAGAAGGCGGGAGAGGAAAACTGTTTTTT
CASSPSRQGEGGRGKLFF
>TRBV20-1|many|TRBJ2-3|.
TGCAGTGCTGTCACGGCTAGGGGGGCAGATACGCAGTATTTT
CSAVTARGADTQYF
>TRBV6-5|few|TRBJ1-2|TRBD1
TGTGCCAGCAGTCCGTCCGGGACAGGGGTGGGCGGCTACACCTTC
CASSPSGTGVGGYTF
>TRBV30|few|TRBJ2-3|.
TGTGCCTACGAACAGGACACTTACGGCACAGATACGCAGTATTTT
CAYEQDTYGTDTQYF
>TRBV4-2|few|TRBJ2-1|.
TGTGCCAGCAGCCCCCTAGGGCCCAATGAGCAGTTCTTC
CASSPLGPNEQFF
>TRBV3-1|.|TRBJ1-2|.
TGTGCCAGCAGCCAAGATACGGCAAGCTATGGCTACACCTTC
CASSQDTASYGYTF
>TRBV3-1|many|TRBJ1-6|.
TGTGCCAGCAGCCAGCAACCAGGTGAGGGGGGACCCCTCCACTTT
CASSQQPGEGGPLHF
>TRBV14|many|TRBJ2-3|.
TGTGCCAGCAGCCAAACATGGAATACGCAGTATTTT
CASSQTWNTQYF
>TRBV5-4|.|TRBJ2-7|.
TGTGCCAGCAGCCCGACACCGTACTACGAGCAGTACTTC
CASSPTPYYEQYF
>TRBV20-1|few|TRBJ2-3|TRBD1
TGCAGTGCCCCGGGACAGACTAGCACAGATACGCAGTATTTT
CSAPGQTSTDTQYF
>TRBV7-3|many|TRBJ2-5|TRBD2
TGTGCCAGCAGCTTAACGACCGGGACTACCATGGCCCAGTACTTC
CASSLTTGTTMAQYF
>TRBV18|.|TRBJ2-1|TRBD1
TGTGCCAGCTCACCGACAGGGTATAGCTCCTACAATGAGCAGTTCTTC
CASSPTGYSSYNEQFF
>TRBV5-6|.|TRBJ2-7|TRBD1
TGTGCCAGCAGCTTGGAGGGGGCAATAGCCTACGAGCAGTACTTC
CASSLEGAIAYEQYF
>TRBV29-1|many|TRBJ1-1|.
TGCAGCGTTGAGAAGGGATGGACTGAAGCTTTCTTT
CSVEKGWTEAFF
>TRBV25-1|.|TRBJ2-4|TRBD2
TGTGCCAGCAGTGAATATTCGGCTAGCGGGGGGAAAAACATTCAGTACTTC
CASSEYSASGGKNIQYF
>TRBV7-9|few|TRBJ2-7|.
TGTGCCAGCAGCCAGGACTGGTCCTACGAGCAGTACTTC
CASSQDWSYEQYF
>TRBV20-1|.|TRBJ2-5|.
TGCAGTGCTAGGGACGGAACGGGACACCTGGATTTTGTGACCCAGTACTTC
CSARDGTGHLDFVTQYF
>TRBV2|many|TRBJ2-3|TRBD1
TGTGCCAGCTCCCGGGGGACAGGGAGAGTGGGCACAGATACGCAGTATTTT
CASSRGTGRVGTDTQYF
>TRBV7-8|.|TRBJ2-3|TRBD1
TGTGCCAGCGGGACAGGGGGTAGAGATACGCAGTATTTT
CASGTGGRDTQYF
>TRBV12-3/TRBV12-4|many|TRBJ1-2|TRBD1
TGTGCCAGCAGTTCGGACAGGAGGGGTTACACCTTC
CASSSDRRGYTF
>TRBV18|.|TRBJ1-1|TRBD1
TGTGCCAGCTCACCACGGGAAGGGGGCGATGGGAACACTGAAGCTTTCTTT
CASSPREGGDGNTEAFF
>TRBV9|few|TRBJ1-2|.
TGTGCCAGCAGCGCCAGGACCGAATCCGATGGCTACACCTTC
CASSARTESDGYTF